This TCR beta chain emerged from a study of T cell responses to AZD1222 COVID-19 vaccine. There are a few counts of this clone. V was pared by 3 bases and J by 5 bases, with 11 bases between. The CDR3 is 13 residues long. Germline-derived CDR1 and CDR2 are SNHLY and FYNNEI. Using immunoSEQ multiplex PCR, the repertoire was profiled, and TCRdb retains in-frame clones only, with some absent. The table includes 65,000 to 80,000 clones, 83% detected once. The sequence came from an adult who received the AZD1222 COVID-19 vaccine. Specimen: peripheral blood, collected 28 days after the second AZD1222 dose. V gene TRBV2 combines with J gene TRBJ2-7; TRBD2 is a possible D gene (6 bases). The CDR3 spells CASSDGRIDEQYF. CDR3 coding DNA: TGTGCCAGCAGTGACGGGAGAATCGACGAGCAGTACTTC. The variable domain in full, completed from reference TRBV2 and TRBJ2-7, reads EPEVTQTPSHQVTQMGQEVILRCVPISNHLYFYWYRQILGQKVEFLVSFYNNEISEKSEIFDDQFSVERPDGSNFTLKIRSTKLEDSAMYFCASSDGRIDEQYFGPGTRLTVT.